This entry describes one TCR beta chain. The target antigen is unknown. These data originate in a study of Graves' ophthalmopathy and Graves' hyperthyroidism. The study excluded patients with other autoimmune diseases, uncontrolled infections, pregnancy or lactation. The CDR3 spans 18 residues. Germline CDR1 MNHEY, CDR2 SMNVEV (reference sequence). The germline V and J ends were trimmed by 4 bases and 0 bases, with 19 bases remaining between them. General study points: Discriminating ophthalmopathy from stable hyperthyroidism, a 13-signature model attained a sensitivity of about 88% and a specificity of around 81%. Most thyroid-expanded clonotypes exceeding 0.001 frequency were also found in blood.

Using RNA transcripts, the TCR beta CDR3 regions were amplified. HTBI primers served in a first-round RT-PCR, which a second-round multiplex PCR followed. From the multiplex PCR reads, TCRdb called clonotypes with MiXCR, one entry per CDR3 protein. Of approximately 540,000 distinct CDR3 sequences detected, roughly 40% appear once; the ten largest clones hold 4% to 5%. The sequencing sample was made of peripheral blood or thyroid tissue (not recorded which). The sequence was collected from an adult man with Graves' hyperthyroidism. The rearrangement joins TRBV27 to TRBJ1-5, with a weak D call TRBD1 (6 bases). This CDR3 is CASSSRTVSPVSNQPQHF. Written as DNA, the CDR3 is TGTGCCAGCAGTTCTCGGACAGTCTCCCCTGTTAGCAATCAGCCCCAGCATTTT.